This T cell receptor beta chain was identified during a study of Ad26.COV2.S vaccination and SARS-CoV-2 variants (dated by TCRdb to 2020 to 2022). Some background on the complete study: Donors in the vaccine arm were drawn from COV1001, a phase I-IIa trial of Ad26.COV2.S in healthy adults that was multicentre, randomized, double-blind and placebo-controlled. The specificity and breadth of SARS-CoV-2-reactive T cell receptors after Ad26.COV2.S vaccination were assessed by TCRbeta repertoire sequencing. Trial participants were randomized into five groups of five: low-dose or high-dose Ad26.COV2.S given once or twice, or placebo on both occasions. Ad26.COV2.S was given intramuscularly at 5x10^10 or 1x10^11 viral particles, as a single shot or as two shots 56 days apart. Investigators remained blinded to trial group allocation during experiments and outcome assessment. The TCR-sequenced set comprised around 30 samples: some 20 Ad26.COV2.S vaccine recipients, 5 placebo recipients and 8 SARS-CoV-2 convalescent individuals.

Sample treatment or condition, as interpreted from the label and publication: roughly 20 received Ad26.COV2.S at low or high dose, single or two shots; 5 received placebo; per-sample allocation not given. For vaccine and placebo recipients, repertoires were sequenced using samples collected on day 63 after the first injection. Between 29 July and 7 August 2020, Cohort 1b enrolled around 25 adults aged 18-55 years at one site in Boston, USA. As a vaccine, Ad26.COV2.S was a replication-incompetent adenovirus type 26 vector that expressed a prefusion-stabilized SARS-CoV-2 spike protein derived from the original Wuhan strain. The paper as a whole reports these results and caveats: Higher spike-specific TCR breadth was observed in Ad26.COV2.S recipients than in placebo recipients (P = 0.0014). After vaccination, substantial breadth of spike-specific CD8+ and CD4+ T cell responses was reported. Vaccine and placebo recipients had comparable non-spike TCR breadth, which fits with the vaccine containing only spike. The authors noted that the TCR breadth and depth analyses may have underestimated total T cell responses. The study was not powered for comparison of responses between vaccine doses or regimens.

The CDR3 has 16 amino acids, counting the end cysteine and phenylalanine. Only the CDR3 DNA is retained, 48 bases long and in frame from the first base. V and J lose 6 bases and 0 bases, and a span of 14 bases separates them. CDR1 and CDR2 (MDHEN, SYDVKM) derive from the germline V gene. TCRbeta CDR3 regions were sequenced with the immunoSEQ Assay. After extraction, genomic DNA underwent amplification by bias-controlled multiplex PCR, followed by high-throughput sequencing. The published analysis was carried out like this. To quantify the absolute abundance of each unique TCRbeta CDR3 region, sequences were collapsed and filtered. Usable DNA was measured by amplifying reference genes present in all nucleated cells, and TCRbeta template counts were normalized to that usable DNA to estimate T cell fraction. Repertoire TCRs were annotated as SARS-CoV-2-specific by exact matching of V gene, CDR3 amino acid sequence and J gene to a known reactive TCR set. MIRA supplied the reference SARS-CoV-2 TCR set, which was filtered for enrichment in COVID-19-positive ImmuneCODE repertoires so that public or cross-reactive TCRs were removed. Based on the MIRA antigens, annotated TCRs were further analysed at the level of specific ORF or position within ORF. Depth was the summed frequency of annotated unique rearrangements, while breadth was defined as annotated unique rearrangements over total unique productive rearrangements. Two-sided Wilcoxon rank-sum tests were used to compare TCR breadth between groups. In TCRdb, the immuneACCESS table is reduced to in-frame sequences with V and J assigned. These tables do not hold every clone; where another copy was compared, an unresolved V gene accounts for under half, and the others remain unexplained. The D gene and trimming were derived from the DNA, and the V and J assignments and clone size from that table. The sample data list about 420,000 clones, and approximately 90% of these were observed just once. The ten largest clones take up approximately 4% of the sample.

On this clone itself: It has no known antigen specificity. No base quality information exists; no much larger clone differs at one position.

The rearranged chain carries TRBV28 and TRBJ1-4; TRBD1 is a possible D gene, resting on 6 matching bases. The input for sequencing was peripheral blood, taken in a trial of Ad26.COV2.S vaccine versus placebo. The TCR was taken from a person between 18 and 65 years old who received the Ad26.COV2.S COVID-19 vaccine or a placebo. The nucleotide sequence is given as TGTGCCAGCAGACCTACAGGGTTAGCAACTAATGAAAAACTGTTTTTT. Protein translation: CASRPTGLATNEKLFF.